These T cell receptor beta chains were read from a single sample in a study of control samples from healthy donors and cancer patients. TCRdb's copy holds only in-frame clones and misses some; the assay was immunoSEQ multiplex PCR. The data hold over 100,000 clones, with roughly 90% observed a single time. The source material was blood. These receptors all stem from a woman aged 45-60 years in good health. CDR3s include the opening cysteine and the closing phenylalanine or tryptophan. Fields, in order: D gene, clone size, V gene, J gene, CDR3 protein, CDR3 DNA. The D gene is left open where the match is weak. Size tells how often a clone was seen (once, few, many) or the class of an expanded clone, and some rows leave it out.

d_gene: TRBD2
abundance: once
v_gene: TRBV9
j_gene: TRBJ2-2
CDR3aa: CASSVVPAGGTGELFF
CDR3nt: TGTGCCAGCAGCGTAGTCCCAGCGGGAGGGACCGGGGAGCTGTTTTTT

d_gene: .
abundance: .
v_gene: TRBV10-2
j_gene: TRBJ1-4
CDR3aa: CASTTGRREKLFF
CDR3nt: TGCGCCAGCACAACAGGGAGGCGTGAAAAACTGTTTTTT

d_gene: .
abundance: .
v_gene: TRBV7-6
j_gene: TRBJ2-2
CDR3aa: CASSLAEPPTGELFF
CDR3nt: TGTGCCAGCAGCTTAGCGGAGCCCCCCACCGGGGAGCTGTTTTTT

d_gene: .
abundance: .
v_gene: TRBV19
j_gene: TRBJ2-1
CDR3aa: CASSIASSQQFF
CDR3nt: TGTGCCAGTAGTATTGCCTCCTCCCAGCAGTTCTTC

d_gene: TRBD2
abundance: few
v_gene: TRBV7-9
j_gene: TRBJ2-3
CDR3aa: CASSFDPLAGATDTQYF
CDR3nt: TGTGCCAGCAGCTTTGATCCCTTAGCGGGAGCGACAGATACGCAGTATTTT

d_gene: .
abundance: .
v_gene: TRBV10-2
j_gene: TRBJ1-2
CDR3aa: CASSESRPWEDGYTF
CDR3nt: TGCGCCAGCAGTGAGTCCCGGCCTTGGGAGGATGGCTACACCTTC

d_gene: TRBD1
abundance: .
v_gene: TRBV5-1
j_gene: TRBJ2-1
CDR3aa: CASSSWTGTYNEQFF
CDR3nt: TGCGCCAGCAGCTCCTGGACAGGGACCTACAATGAGCAGTTCTTC

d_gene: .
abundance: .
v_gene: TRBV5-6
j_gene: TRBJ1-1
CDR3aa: CASSLTSSGAFF
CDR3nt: TGTGCCAGCAGCTTGACGTCTAGCGGAGCTTTCTTT

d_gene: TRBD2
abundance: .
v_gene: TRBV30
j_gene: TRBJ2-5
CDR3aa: CAWTPPLAGGYWETQYF
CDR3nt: TGTGCCTGGACCCCGCCGCTAGCGGGGGGCTACTGGGAGACCCAGTACTTC

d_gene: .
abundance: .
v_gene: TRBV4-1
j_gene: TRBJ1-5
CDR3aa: CASSQAGMGNQPQHF
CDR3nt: TGCGCCAGCAGCCAAGCAGGGATGGGCAATCAGCCCCAGCATTTT

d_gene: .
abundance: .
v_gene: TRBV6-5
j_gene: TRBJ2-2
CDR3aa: CASSYRGTGELFF
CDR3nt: TGTGCCAGCAGTTACCGAGGGACCGGGGAGCTGTTTTTT

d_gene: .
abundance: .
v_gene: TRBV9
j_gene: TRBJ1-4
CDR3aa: CASGRTDEKLFF
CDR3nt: TGTGCCAGCGGGCGAACAGATGAAAAACTGTTTTTT

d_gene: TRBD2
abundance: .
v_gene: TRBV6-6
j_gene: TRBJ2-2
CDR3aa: CASSYGIAGAGELFF
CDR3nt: TGTGCCAGCAGTTACGGGATAGCGGGAGCCGGGGAGCTGTTTTTT

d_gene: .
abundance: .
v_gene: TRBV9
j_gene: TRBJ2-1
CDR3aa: CASSVVGALYNEQFF
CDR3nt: TGTGCCAGCAGCGTAGTGGGGGCCCTCTACAATGAGCAGTTCTTC

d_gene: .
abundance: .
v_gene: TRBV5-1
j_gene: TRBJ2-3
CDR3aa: CASSLRVAPADTQYF
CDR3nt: TGCGCCAGCAGCTTACGTGTAGCTCCAGCAGATACGCAGTATTTT

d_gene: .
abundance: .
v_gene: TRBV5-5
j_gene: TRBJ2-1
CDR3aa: CASSPINSYNEQFF
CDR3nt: TGTGCCAGCAGTCCCATAAACTCCTACAATGAGCAGTTCTTC

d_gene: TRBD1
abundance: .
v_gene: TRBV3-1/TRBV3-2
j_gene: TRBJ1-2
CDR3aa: CASSQGVWDRQNYGYTF
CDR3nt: TGTGCCAGCAGCCAAGGGGTTTGGGACAGACAGAACTATGGCTACACCTTC

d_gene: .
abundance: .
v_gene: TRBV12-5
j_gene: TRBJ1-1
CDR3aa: CASGLLAAGAEAFF
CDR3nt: TGTGCTAGTGGCCTCCTCGCAGCGGGCGCTGAAGCTTTCTTT

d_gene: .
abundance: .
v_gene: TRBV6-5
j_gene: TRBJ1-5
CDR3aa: CASRMGRLNQPQHF
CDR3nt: TGTGCCAGCAGGATGGGACGGCTCAATCAGCCCCAGCATTTT

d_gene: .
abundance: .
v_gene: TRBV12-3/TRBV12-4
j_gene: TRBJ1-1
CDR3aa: CASSLEATEAFF
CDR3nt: TGTGCCAGCAGTTTAGAGGCCACTGAAGCTTTCTTT

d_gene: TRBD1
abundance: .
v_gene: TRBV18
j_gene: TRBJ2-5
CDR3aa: CASSPDRGIQETQYF
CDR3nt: TGTGCCAGCTCACCGGACAGGGGGATCCAAGAGACCCAGTACTTC

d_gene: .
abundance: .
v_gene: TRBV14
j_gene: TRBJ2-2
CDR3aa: CASSQPGTLNTGELFF
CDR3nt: TGTGCCAGCAGCCAACCTGGGACTTTGAACACCGGGGAGCTGTTTTTT

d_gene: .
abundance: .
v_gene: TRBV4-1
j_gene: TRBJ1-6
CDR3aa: CASSLSRGDLYNSPLHF
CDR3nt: TGCGCCAGCAGCCTCTCCCGCGGGGACCTCTATAATTCACCCCTCCACTTT

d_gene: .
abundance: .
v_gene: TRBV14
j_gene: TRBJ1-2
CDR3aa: CASSQRYTNYGYTF
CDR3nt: TGTGCCAGCAGCCAAAGGTACACGAACTATGGCTACACCTTC

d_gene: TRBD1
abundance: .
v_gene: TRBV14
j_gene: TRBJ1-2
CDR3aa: CASSQDLLTGVSSGYTF
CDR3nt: TGTGCCAGCAGCCAAGACCTTTTGACAGGGGTGAGCTCTGGCTACACCTTC

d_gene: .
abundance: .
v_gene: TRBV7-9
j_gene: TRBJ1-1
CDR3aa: CASSVNTEAFF
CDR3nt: TGTGCCAGCAGCGTCAACACTGAAGCTTTCTTT

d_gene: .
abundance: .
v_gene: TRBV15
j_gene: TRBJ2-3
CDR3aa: CATSRGREDTQYF
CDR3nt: TGTGCCACCAGCAGAGGTAGGGAAGATACGCAGTATTTT

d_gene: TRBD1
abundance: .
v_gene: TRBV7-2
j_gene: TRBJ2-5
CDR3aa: CASSKRTGGVGETQYF
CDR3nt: TGTGCCAGCAGCAAGCGGACAGGGGGCGTGGGGGAGACCCAGTACTTC

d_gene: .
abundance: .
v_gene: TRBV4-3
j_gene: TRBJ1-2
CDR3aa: CASSQVVGGSYGYTF
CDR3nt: TGCGCCAGCAGCCAGGTTGTGGGAGGGAGCTATGGCTACACCTTC

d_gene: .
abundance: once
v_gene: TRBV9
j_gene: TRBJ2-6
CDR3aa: CASSVDPGDASGANVLTF
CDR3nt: TGTGCCAGCAGCGTGGATCCAGGGGATGCCTCTGGGGCCAACGTCCTGACTTTC

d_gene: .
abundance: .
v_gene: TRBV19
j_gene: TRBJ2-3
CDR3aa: CASSRGYTDTQYF
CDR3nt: TGTGCCAGTTCCCGCGGCTACACAGATACGCAGTATTTT

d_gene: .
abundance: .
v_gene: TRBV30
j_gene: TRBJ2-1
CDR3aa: CAWRGISSYNEQFF
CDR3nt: TGTGCCTGGAGGGGAATTAGCTCCTACAATGAGCAGTTCTTC

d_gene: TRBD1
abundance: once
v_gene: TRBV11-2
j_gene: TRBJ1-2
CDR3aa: CASSFDRGTDGYTF
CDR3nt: TGTGCCAGCAGTTTCGACAGGGGGACAGATGGCTACACCTTC

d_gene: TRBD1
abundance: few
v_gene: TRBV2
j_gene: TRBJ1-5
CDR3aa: CASRETGNNVQPQHF
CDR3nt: TGTGCCAGCAGGGAGACAGGGAATAATGTTCAGCCCCAGCATTTT

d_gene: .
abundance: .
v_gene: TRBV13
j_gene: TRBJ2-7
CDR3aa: CASSPVGYEQYF
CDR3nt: TGTGCCAGCAGCCCTGTGGGCTACGAGCAGTACTTC

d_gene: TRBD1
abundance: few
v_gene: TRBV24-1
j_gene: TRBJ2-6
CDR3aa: CATSDFSGQGKFPKLSGANVLTF
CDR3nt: TGTGCCACCAGTGATTTCTCCGGACAGGGTAAGTTCCCTAAGTTGTCTGGGGCCAACGTCCTGACTTTC

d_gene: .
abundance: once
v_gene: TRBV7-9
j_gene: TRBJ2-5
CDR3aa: CASSSSEVTQYF
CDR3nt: TGTGCCAGCAGCAGTTCCGAAGTGACCCAGTACTTC

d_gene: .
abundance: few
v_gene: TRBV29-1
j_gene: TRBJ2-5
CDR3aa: CSLISLETQYF
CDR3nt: TGCAGCCTTATTTCTTTGGAGACCCAGTACTTC

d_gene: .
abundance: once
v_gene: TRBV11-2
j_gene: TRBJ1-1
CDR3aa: CASSLGRNTEAFF
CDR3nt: TGTGCCAGCAGCTTAGGCCGAAACACTGAAGCTTTCTTT

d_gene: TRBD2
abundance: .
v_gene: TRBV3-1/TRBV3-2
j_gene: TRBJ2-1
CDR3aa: CASSQRSFAFLTSGFNEQFF
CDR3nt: TGTGCCAGCAGCCAAAGATCTTTCGCGTTTTTGACTAGCGGTTTCAATGAGCAGTTCTTC

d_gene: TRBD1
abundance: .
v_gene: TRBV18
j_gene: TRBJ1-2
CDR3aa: CASSLQGYGYGYTF
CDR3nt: TGTGCCAGCTCATTACAGGGGTACGGCTATGGCTACACCTTC

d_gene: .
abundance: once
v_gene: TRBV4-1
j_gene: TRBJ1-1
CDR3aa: CASSQVDAAGTEAFF
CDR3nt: TGCGCCAGCAGCCAAGTCGACGCAGCAGGAACTGAAGCTTTCTTT

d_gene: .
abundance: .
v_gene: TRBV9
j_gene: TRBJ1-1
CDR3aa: CASSAGTENTEAFF
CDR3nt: TGTGCCAGCAGCGCGGGGACGGAAAACACTGAAGCTTTCTTT

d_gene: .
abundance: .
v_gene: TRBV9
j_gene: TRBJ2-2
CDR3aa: CASSPQHGLNTGELFF
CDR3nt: TGTGCCAGCAGCCCCCAACACGGTTTGAACACCGGGGAGCTGTTTTTT

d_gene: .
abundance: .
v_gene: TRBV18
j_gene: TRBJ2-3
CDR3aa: CASSSGDTQYF
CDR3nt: TGTGCCAGCTCTTCTGGTGATACGCAGTATTTT

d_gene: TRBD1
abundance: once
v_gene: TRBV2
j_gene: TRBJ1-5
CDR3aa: CASSLDRVGNQPQHF
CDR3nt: TGTGCCAGCAGTTTGGACAGGGTGGGCAATCAGCCCCAGCATTTT

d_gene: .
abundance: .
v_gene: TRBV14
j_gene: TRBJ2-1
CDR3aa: CASSQDPGLQYNEQFF
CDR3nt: TGTGCCAGCAGCCAAGATCCCGGACTACAATACAATGAGCAGTTCTTC

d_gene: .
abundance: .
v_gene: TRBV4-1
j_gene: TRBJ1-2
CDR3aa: CASSQVRGVWRRINYGYTF
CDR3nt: TGCGCCAGCAGCCAAGTGCGTGGGGTATGGAGACGAATTAACTATGGCTACACCTTC

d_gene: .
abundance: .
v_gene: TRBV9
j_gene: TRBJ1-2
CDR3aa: CASSTPDRNGYTF
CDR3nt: TGTGCCAGCAGCACCCCGGATCGGAATGGCTACACCTTC